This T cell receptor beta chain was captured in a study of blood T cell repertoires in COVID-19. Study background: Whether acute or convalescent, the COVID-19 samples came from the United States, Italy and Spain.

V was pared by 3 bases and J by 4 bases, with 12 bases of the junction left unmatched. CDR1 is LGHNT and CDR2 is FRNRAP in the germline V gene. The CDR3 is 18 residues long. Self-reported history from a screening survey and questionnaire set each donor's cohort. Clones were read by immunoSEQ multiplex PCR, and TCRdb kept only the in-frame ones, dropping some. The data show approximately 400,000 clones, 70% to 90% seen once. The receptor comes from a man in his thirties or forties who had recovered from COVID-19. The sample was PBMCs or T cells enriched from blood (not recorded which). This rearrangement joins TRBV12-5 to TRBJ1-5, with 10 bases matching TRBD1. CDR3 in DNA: TGTGCTAGTGGTTTCGGACAGGGGGGTAGCATATGGAATCAGCCCCAGCATTTT. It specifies CASGFGQGGSIWNQPQHF.